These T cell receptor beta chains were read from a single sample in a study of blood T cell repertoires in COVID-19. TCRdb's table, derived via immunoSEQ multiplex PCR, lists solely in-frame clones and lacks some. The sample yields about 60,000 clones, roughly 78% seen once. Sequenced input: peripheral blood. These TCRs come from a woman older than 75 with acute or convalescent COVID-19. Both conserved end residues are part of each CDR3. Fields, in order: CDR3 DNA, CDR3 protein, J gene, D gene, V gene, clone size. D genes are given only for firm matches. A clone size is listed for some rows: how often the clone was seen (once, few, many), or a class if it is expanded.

DNA: TGTGCCAGCAGTCAACAGGGAGCCGGGGCCAACGTCCTGACTTTC
CDR3: CASSQQGAGANVLTF
J: TRBJ2-6
D: -
V: TRBV6-6
size: -

DNA: TGCGCCAGCAGCCTCTCCCGGGACAGGGGAGATACGCAGTATTTT
CDR3: CASSLSRDRGDTQYF
J: TRBJ2-3
D: TRBD1
V: TRBV5-1
size: -

DNA: TGCGCCACCTCGAGGGGGGGAAGGGCCGGGGAGCTGTTTTTT
CDR3: CATSRGGRAGELFF
J: TRBJ2-2
D: -
V: TRBV10-2
size: -

DNA: TGTGCCAGCAGCGTATCCGTTGACAGGGGCTATGGCTACACCTTC
CDR3: CASSVSVDRGYGYTF
J: TRBJ1-2
D: TRBD1
V: TRBV9
size: -

DNA: TGTGCCAGCACCCAGGGCTTTCAGGAGACCCAGTACTTC
CDR3: CASTQGFQETQYF
J: TRBJ2-5
D: -
V: TRBV5-4
size: -

DNA: TGTGCCAGCTCACCCTCCGACAATGAGCAGTTCTTC
CDR3: CASSPSDNEQFF
J: TRBJ2-1
D: -
V: TRBV18
size: -

DNA: TGTGCCAGCAGGGCGGGACAGAGCACTGAAGCTTTCTTT
CDR3: CASRAGQSTEAFF
J: TRBJ1-1
D: TRBD1
V: TRBV2
size: -

DNA: TGTGCCAGCAGCTCAGCGGGAGGTACATCCTACGAGCAGTACTTC
CDR3: CASSSAGGTSYEQYF
J: TRBJ2-7
D: TRBD2
V: TRBV3-1/TRBV3-2
size: -

DNA: TGTGCCAGTAGTACCGACAGGGACACTGAAGCTTTCTTT
CDR3: CASSTDRDTEAFF
J: TRBJ1-1
D: TRBD1
V: TRBV19
size: -

DNA: TGCAGCGTTGAAGTACTATGGGGCTACACCTTC
CDR3: CSVEVLWGYTF
J: TRBJ1-2
D: -
V: TRBV29-1
size: -

DNA: TGTGCCAGCTCACCACTACAGGGGGTTTACAATGAGCAGTTCTTC
CDR3: CASSPLQGVYNEQFF
J: TRBJ2-1
D: TRBD1
V: TRBV18
size: -

DNA: TGCGCCAGCAGCCGGTTCAGTGATAGCGGTTACACAGATACGCAGTATTTT
CDR3: CASSRFSDSGYTDTQYF
J: TRBJ2-3
D: -
V: TRBV5-1
size: -

DNA: TGCGCCAGCAGCTCGGGACTAGCGGGGGGGCGGACAGATACGCAGTATTTT
CDR3: CASSSGLAGGRTDTQYF
J: TRBJ2-3
D: TRBD2
V: TRBV5-1
size: -

DNA: TGTGCCAGCAGTTCCCGACCCCGGAGGGGCAATTCACCCCTCCACTTT
CDR3: CASSSRPRRGNSPLHF
J: TRBJ1-6
D: -
V: TRBV28
size: once

DNA: TGTGCCTGGAGTCAGGGACAGGGAAGAACCCAGCATTTT
CDR3: CAWSQGQGRTQHF
J: TRBJ1-5
D: TRBD1
V: TRBV30
size: -

DNA: TGTGCCAGCAGTACCTCAGGGTTCGTGGATCAGCCCCAGCATTTT
CDR3: CASSTSGFVDQPQHF
J: TRBJ1-5
D: -
V: TRBV27
size: -

DNA: TGTGCCAGCAGCGCTGACAGGGACTATGGCTACACCTTC
CDR3: CASSADRDYGYTF
J: TRBJ1-2
D: TRBD1
V: TRBV5-4
size: -

DNA: TGTGCCAGCAAATCACTCGCCCCTAACTATGGCTACACCTTC
CDR3: CASKSLAPNYGYTF
J: TRBJ1-2
D: -
V: TRBV6-5
size: medium-sized

DNA: TGTGCCAGCAGTTACCACCCCGGGACAGCTAAAGAGACCCAGTACTTC
CDR3: CASSYHPGTAKETQYF
J: TRBJ2-5
D: TRBD1
V: TRBV6-7
size: few

DNA: TGTGCCAGCAGCTCCCGTCCTCAGGGACTGATTTTCACTGAAGCTTTCTTT
CDR3: CASSSRPQGLIFTEAFF
J: TRBJ1-1
D: -
V: TRBV11-2
size: -

DNA: TGTGCCAGCAGTGTTAGCGGGCGGATGGTCACAGATACGCAGTATTTT
CDR3: CASSVSGRMVTDTQYF
J: TRBJ2-3
D: TRBD2
V: TRBV6-1
size: few

DNA: TGCAGCGCGGACGGTGGAAACACCATATATTTT
CDR3: CSADGGNTIYF
J: TRBJ1-3
D: -
V: TRBV29-1
size: -

DNA: TGCGCCAGCAGCCAAGATGAGGGCGGGGGGACGAATGAGCAGTTCTTC
CDR3: CASSQDEGGGTNEQFF
J: TRBJ2-1
D: TRBD2
V: TRBV4-1
size: -

DNA: TGTGCCACCAGTGACCCGGACAGGGTCCTCGGCTACACCTTC
CDR3: CATSDPDRVLGYTF
J: TRBJ1-2
D: TRBD1
V: TRBV24-1
size: medium-sized

DNA: TGTGCCATCAGTGAGTCGGGGACTAGCGGGGGTTTTAATGAGCAGTTCTTC
CDR3: CAISESGTSGGFNEQFF
J: TRBJ2-1
D: TRBD2
V: TRBV10-3
size: -

DNA: TGTGCCAGCAGTGCGCAGGCCCCCCGGTACACCGGGGAGCTGTTTTTT
CDR3: CASSAQAPRYTGELFF
J: TRBJ2-2
D: -
V: TRBV7-2
size: -

DNA: TGTGCCAGCAGCTTCACTAGCGGGGGCACAGATACGCAGTATTTT
CDR3: CASSFTSGGTDTQYF
J: TRBJ2-3
D: TRBD2
V: TRBV11-3
size: -

DNA: TGCGCCAGCAGCTTGGCCAAGGGACAGGGCTTGATCTTC
CDR3: CASSLAKGQGLIF
J: TRBJ2-1
D: TRBD1
V: TRBV5-1
size: -

DNA: TGTGCCAGCAGCCCGATGGACAGCCGCTATGGCTACACCTTC
CDR3: CASSPMDSRYGYTF
J: TRBJ1-2
D: -
V: TRBV14
size: -

DNA: TGTGCCACCAGCAGAGCCTCGAGGGCTCGGACTGGGGCCAACGTCCTGACTTTC
CDR3: CATSRASRARTGANVLTF
J: TRBJ2-6
D: -
V: TRBV15
size: -

DNA: TGTGCCAGCAGCCCCTGGAGGGGTCAGCCCCAGCATTTT
CDR3: CASSPWRGQPQHF
J: TRBJ1-5
D: -
V: TRBV6-5
size: -

DNA: TGTGCCAGCAGGAGAGAGGACAGGGGGCGCGGACCCCTCCACTTT
CDR3: CASRREDRGRGPLHF
J: TRBJ1-6
D: TRBD1
V: TRBV6-5
size: few

DNA: TGTGCCAGCAGTTTAGTGGGAGCTGAAGCTTTCTTT
CDR3: CASSLVGAEAFF
J: TRBJ1-1
D: -
V: TRBV28
size: -

DNA: TGTGCCAGCAGCTTACGGGAAGATGAGCAGTTCTTC
CDR3: CASSLREDEQFF
J: TRBJ2-1
D: -
V: TRBV13
size: -

DNA: TGTGCCAGCAGCCGATCAGGGGGAAGTGGCTACACCTTC
CDR3: CASSRSGGSGYTF
J: TRBJ1-2
D: TRBD1
V: TRBV3-1/TRBV3-2
size: -

DNA: TGTGCCAGTAGTCCACGGACAGGGGAGGTTGGTGAGCAGTTCTTC
CDR3: CASSPRTGEVGEQFF
J: TRBJ2-1
D: TRBD1
V: TRBV19
size: -

DNA: TGTGCCAGCAGCCCAAAGACAGTGAACACCGGGGAGCTGTTTTTT
CDR3: CASSPKTVNTGELFF
J: TRBJ2-2
D: -
V: TRBV5-4
size: -

DNA: TGTGCCACCCTCCTGGGACTAGCCAGAAATACGCAGTATTTT
CDR3: CATLLGLARNTQYF
J: TRBJ2-3
D: TRBD2
V: TRBV28
size: -

DNA: TGTGCCAGCAGCCTACAGGGAGAGGGGGAAAAACTGTTTTTT
CDR3: CASSLQGEGEKLFF
J: TRBJ1-4
D: -
V: TRBV7-9
size: -

DNA: TGTGCCACCAACACAGGGGCTTCTTGGCAGCCCCAGCATTTT
CDR3: CATNTGASWQPQHF
J: TRBJ1-5
D: TRBD1
V: TRBV19
size: -

DNA: TGTGCCAGCAGCTTAGGAGGGAACACCGGGGAGCTGTTTTTT
CDR3: CASSLGGNTGELFF
J: TRBJ2-2
D: -
V: TRBV7-8
size: once

DNA: TGTGCCAGCAGCTTGGGCGGGAGTGACTCCTACGAGCAGTACTTC
CDR3: CASSLGGSDSYEQYF
J: TRBJ2-7
D: TRBD2
V: TRBV7-3
size: -

DNA: TGCGCCAGCACAGTCCCAGGGGGTAGAGGTGAAGCTTTCTTT
CDR3: CASTVPGGRGEAFF
J: TRBJ1-1
D: TRBD1
V: TRBV10-2
size: -

DNA: TGCAGCGTTAGACTAGCCGATGAGCAGTTCTTC
CDR3: CSVRLADEQFF
J: TRBJ2-1
D: TRBD2
V: TRBV29-1
size: -

DNA: TGCGCCAGCAGCTCGGGGGACAGGGCCAAGAACACTGAAGCTTTCTTT
CDR3: CASSSGDRAKNTEAFF
J: TRBJ1-1
D: TRBD1
V: TRBV5-1
size: -